A selection of T cell receptor beta chains follows, all from one sample in a study of T cells in Graves' hyperthyroidism and ophthalmopathy. Each CDR3 protein is one row after TCRdb ran MiXCR on the multiplex PCR reads. The sample yields roughly 380,000 distinct CDR3 sequences, about 18% seen once. Material for sequencing was blood. These receptors were obtained from a woman under 30 with Graves' hyperthyroidism. The CDR3 runs from the conserved cysteine through the conserved F or W. Each record gives: J gene, D gene, V gene, CDR3 protein. D genes are given only for firm matches.

j_call: TRBJ1-1
d_call: -
v_call: TRBV15
cdr3_aa: CATSREPTGNTEAFF

j_call: TRBJ2-7
d_call: -
v_call: TRBV12-3/TRBV12-4
cdr3_aa: CASRGDSYEQYF

j_call: TRBJ2-5
d_call: -
v_call: TRBV6-2/TRBV6-3
cdr3_aa: CASGGGTDSQETQYF

j_call: TRBJ1-2
d_call: -
v_call: TRBV5-1
cdr3_aa: CASSSGAGPDGYTF

j_call: TRBJ2-2
d_call: -
v_call: TRBV12-3/TRBV12-4
cdr3_aa: CASKQQSPNTGELFF

j_call: TRBJ2-5
d_call: TRBD1
v_call: TRBV3-1
cdr3_aa: CASSQDPMDRGETQYF

j_call: TRBJ2-7
d_call: -
v_call: TRBV12-3/TRBV12-4
cdr3_aa: CASSELGVYEQYF

j_call: TRBJ1-2
d_call: -
v_call: TRBV28
cdr3_aa: CASRVSNYGYTF

j_call: TRBJ2-7
d_call: TRBD1
v_call: TRBV7-8
cdr3_aa: CASSLGTELYEQYF

j_call: TRBJ2-4
d_call: -
v_call: TRBV6-1
cdr3_aa: CASSNIPQDLIAKNIQYF

j_call: TRBJ2-7
d_call: TRBD1
v_call: TRBV7-9
cdr3_aa: CASSTSRGTYEQYF

j_call: TRBJ1-1
d_call: -
v_call: TRBV11-2
cdr3_aa: CASSLLNTDAFF

j_call: TRBJ1-1
d_call: -
v_call: TRBV20-1
cdr3_aa: CSVHLESAEAFF

j_call: TRBJ1-6
d_call: -
v_call: TRBV4-1
cdr3_aa: CASSQVGGTEAVHF

j_call: TRBJ1-2
d_call: -
v_call: TRBV6-2/TRBV6-3
cdr3_aa: CASSYSTGYYGYTF